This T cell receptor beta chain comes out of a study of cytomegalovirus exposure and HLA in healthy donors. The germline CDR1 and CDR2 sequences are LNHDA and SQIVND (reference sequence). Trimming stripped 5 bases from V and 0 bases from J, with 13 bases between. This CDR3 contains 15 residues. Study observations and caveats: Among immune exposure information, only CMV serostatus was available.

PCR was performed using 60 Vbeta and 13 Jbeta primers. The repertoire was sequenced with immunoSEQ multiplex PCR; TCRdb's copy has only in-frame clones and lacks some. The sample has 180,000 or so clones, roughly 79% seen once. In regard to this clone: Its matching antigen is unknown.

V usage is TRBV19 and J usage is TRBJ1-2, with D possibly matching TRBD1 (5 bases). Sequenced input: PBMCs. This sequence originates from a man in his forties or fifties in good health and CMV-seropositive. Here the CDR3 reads CASSVQSGPNYGYTF. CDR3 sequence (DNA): TGTGCCAGTAGTGTTCAATCAGGGCCTAACTATGGCTACACCTTC.